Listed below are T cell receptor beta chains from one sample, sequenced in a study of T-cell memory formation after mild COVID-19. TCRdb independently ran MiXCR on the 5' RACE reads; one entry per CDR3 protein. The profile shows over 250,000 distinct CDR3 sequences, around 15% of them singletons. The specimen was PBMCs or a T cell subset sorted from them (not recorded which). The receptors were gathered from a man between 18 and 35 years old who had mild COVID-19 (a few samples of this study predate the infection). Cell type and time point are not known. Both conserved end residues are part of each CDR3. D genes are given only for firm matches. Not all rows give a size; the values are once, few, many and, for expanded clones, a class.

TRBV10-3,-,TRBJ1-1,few,CAISVMTNTEAFF,TGTGCCATCAGTGTTATGACGAACACTGAAGCTTTCTTT
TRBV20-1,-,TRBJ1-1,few,CSASDEVGTEAFF,TGCAGTGCTAGCGACGAGGTCGGCACTGAAGCTTTCTTT
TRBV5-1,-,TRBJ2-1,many,CASKDSPNDEQFF,TGCGCCAGCAAGGACAGCCCCAACGATGAGCAGTTCTTC
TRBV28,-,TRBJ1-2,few,CASSFLRVLHTF,TGTGCCAGCAGTTTCCTCCGGGTCCTCCACACCTTC
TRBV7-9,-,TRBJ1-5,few,CASSRQENSNQPQHF,TGTGCCAGCAGCCGCCAGGAGAATAGCAATCAGCCCCAGCATTTT
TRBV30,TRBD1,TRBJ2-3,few,CAWGQGAMPDTQYF,TGTGCCTGGGGACAGGGGGCGATGCCAGATACGCAGTATTTT
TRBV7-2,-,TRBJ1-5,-,CASSLHPAINQPQHF,TGTGCCAGCAGCTTACACCCAGCGATTAATCAGCCCCAGCATTTT
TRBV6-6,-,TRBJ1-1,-,CASSYGRGVATEAFF,TGTGCCAGCAGTTACGGACGCGGGGTTGCGACTGAAGCTTTCTTT
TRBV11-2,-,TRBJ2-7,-,CASSLLPRGGRHEQYF,TGTGCCAGCAGCTTACTGCCCAGGGGGGGGAGGCACGAGCAGTACTTC
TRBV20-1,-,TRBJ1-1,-,CSARAGGQRAFF,TGCAGTGCTAGAGCGGGTGGGCAGAGGGCTTTCTTT
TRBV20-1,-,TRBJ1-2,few,CSAREAGAIYGYTF,TGCAGTGCTAGAGAGGCAGGGGCTATCTATGGCTACACCTTC
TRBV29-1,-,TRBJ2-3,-,CSVHQGTDTQYF,TGCAGCGTCCACCAGGGCACAGATACGCAGTATTTT
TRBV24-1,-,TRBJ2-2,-,CATSDFGDLGLFF,TGTGCCACCAGTGATTTTGGAGACCTCGGGCTGTTTTTT
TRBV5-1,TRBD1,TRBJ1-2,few,CASSLEWTGNGYTF,TGCGCCAGCAGCTTGGAGTGGACAGGGAATGGCTACACCTTC
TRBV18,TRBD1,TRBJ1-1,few,CASSPSGTGGMSAFF,TGTGCCAGCTCACCATCGGGGACAGGGGGCATGTCGGCTTTCTTT
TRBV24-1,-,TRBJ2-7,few,CATSLPEQYF,TGTGCCACCAGCCTTCCAGAGCAGTACTTC
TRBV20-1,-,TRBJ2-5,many,CSASVGGSSVETQYF,TGCAGTGCTAGTGTTGGAGGGTCGTCGGTGGAGACCCAGTACTTC
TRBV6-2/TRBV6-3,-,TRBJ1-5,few,CASSYFQGGQPQHF,TGTGCCAGCAGTTACTTTCAGGGCGGTCAGCCCCAGCATTTT
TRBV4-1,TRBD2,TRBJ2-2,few,CASSHSLTSEVTGELFF,TGCGCCAGCAGCCACTCCTTGACTAGCGAGGTCACCGGGGAGCTGTTTTTT
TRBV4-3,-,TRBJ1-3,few,CASSQDWVPGNTIYF,TGCGCCAGCAGCCAAGACTGGGTACCTGGAAACACCATATATTTT
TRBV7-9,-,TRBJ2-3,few,CASGPIRGGSTDTQYF,TGTGCCAGCGGACCTATAAGGGGCGGTAGCACAGATACGCAGTATTTT
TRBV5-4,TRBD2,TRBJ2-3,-,CASSLGRGVGTDTQYF,TGTGCCAGCAGCTTGGGGCGGGGGGTAGGCACAGATACGCAGTATTTT
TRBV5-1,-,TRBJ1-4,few,CASSLGGGEKLFF,TGCGCCAGCAGCTTGGGAGGTGGGGAAAAACTGTTTTTT
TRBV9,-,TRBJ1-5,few,CASSAGLRERQPQHF,TGTGCCAGCAGCGCCGGATTGAGGGAGAGGCAGCCCCAGCATTTT
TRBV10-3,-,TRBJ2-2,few,CAIGREAQLFF,TGTGCCATCGGTAGGGAGGCTCAGCTGTTTTTT
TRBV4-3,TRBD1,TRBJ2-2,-,CASSQGFRGLDTGELFF,TGCGCCAGCAGCCAAGGGTTCAGGGGGCTCGACACCGGGGAGCTGTTTTTT
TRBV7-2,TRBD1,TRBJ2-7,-,CATGTGQGLVQYF,TGTGCCACAGGGACCGGACAGGGTCTTGTGCAGTACTTC
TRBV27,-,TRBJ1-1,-,CASSPGDRTEAFF,TGTGCCAGCAGTCCAGGGGATCGCACTGAAGCTTTCTTT
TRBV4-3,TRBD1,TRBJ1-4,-,CASSRGTGGNEKLFF,TGCGCCAGCAGCCGAGGGACAGGGGGCAATGAAAAACTGTTTTTT
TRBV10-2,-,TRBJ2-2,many,CATVKDLNTGELFF,TGCGCCACCGTTAAGGACTTGAACACCGGGGAGCTGTTTTTT
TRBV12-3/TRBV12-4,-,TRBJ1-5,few,CASRDPYQPQHF,TGTGCCAGCAGAGACCCTTATCAGCCCCAGCATTTT
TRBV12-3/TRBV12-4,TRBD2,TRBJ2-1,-,CASSLSGGHSYNEQFF,TGTGCCAGCAGCCTTAGCGGGGGCCACTCCTACAATGAGCAGTTCTTC
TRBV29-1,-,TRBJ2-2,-,CSVVGAQGSTGELFF,TGCAGCGTTGTGGGGGCCCAGGGGAGCACCGGGGAGCTGTTTTTT
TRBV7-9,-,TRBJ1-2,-,CASSLDTIYGYTF,TGTGCCAGCAGCTTGGACACAATCTATGGCTACACCTTC
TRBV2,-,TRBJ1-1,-,CASSERRGSGTEAFF,TGTGCCAGCAGTGAAAGAAGGGGATCAGGAACTGAAGCTTTCTTT
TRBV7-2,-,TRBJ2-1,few,CASSLLWEAGLDEQFF,TGTGCCAGCAGCTTACTTTGGGAAGCGGGTTTAGATGAGCAGTTCTTC
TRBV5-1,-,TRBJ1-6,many,CASSLEGQRNSPLHF,TGCGCCAGCAGCTTGGAGGGACAACGTAATTCACCCCTCCACTTT
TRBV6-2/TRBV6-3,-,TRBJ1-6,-,CASSSTRGKVYNSPLHF,TGTGCCAGCAGTTCGACCCGAGGAAAGGTCTATAATTCACCCCTCCACTTT
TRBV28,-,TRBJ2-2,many,CASSPTSGVNTGELFF,TGTGCCAGCAGTCCCACCTCCGGGGTGAACACCGGGGAGCTGTTTTTT